Listed below are T cell receptor beta chains from one sample, sequenced in a study of cytomegalovirus exposure and HLA in healthy donors. Repertoires were generated with immunoSEQ multiplex PCR, while TCRdb's copy carries only in-frame clones and drops some. The data hold 95,000 to 100,000 clones, with under 85% observed a single time. Sequenced material: PBMCs. The source of these receptors is a woman between 40 and 50 years old in good health and CMV-seronegative. CDR3s include the opening cysteine and the closing phenylalanine or tryptophan. The D gene is left open where the match is weak. Some rows mark clone size as missing; the rest say once, few, many or name a class of expanded clone.

J gene: TRBJ1-1
V gene: TRBV19
D gene: -
clone size: -
CDR3 protein: CASSIGTGRTEAFF
CDR3 DNA: TGTGCCAGTAGTATAGGTACAGGGCGGACTGAAGCTTTCTTT

J gene: TRBJ1-6
V gene: TRBV5-1
D gene: TRBD1
clone size: -
CDR3 protein: CASSPLQGAVNSPLHF
CDR3 DNA: TGCGCCAGCAGCCCCTTACAGGGGGCAGTTAATTCACCCCTCCACTTT

J gene: TRBJ1-2
V gene: TRBV14
D gene: TRBD1
clone size: -
CDR3 protein: CASSPFGTAKGNTF
CDR3 DNA: TGTGCCAGCAGCCCCTTCGGGACAGCTAAAGGGAACACCTTC

J gene: TRBJ1-4
V gene: TRBV7-9
D gene: -
clone size: -
CDR3 protein: CASSQQQGFGEKLFF
CDR3 DNA: TGTGCCAGCAGCCAACAACAGGGATTCGGTGAAAAACTGTTTTTT

J gene: TRBJ1-1
V gene: TRBV4-2
D gene: TRBD1
clone size: -
CDR3 protein: CASSRTGTEGTEAFF
CDR3 DNA: TGTGCCAGCAGCCGTACCGGGACAGAGGGAACTGAAGCTTTCTTT

J gene: TRBJ1-1
V gene: TRBV5-1
D gene: -
clone size: -
CDR3 protein: CASSLDGRLEAFF
CDR3 DNA: TGCGCCAGCAGCTTGGACGGCCGACTTGAAGCTTTCTTT

J gene: TRBJ2-3
V gene: TRBV19
D gene: -
clone size: few
CDR3 protein: CASSIPADTQYF
CDR3 DNA: TGTGCCAGTAGTATCCCAGCAGATACGCAGTATTTT

J gene: TRBJ2-3
V gene: TRBV4-2
D gene: TRBD2
clone size: -
CDR3 protein: CASSQDTGWAKRDPFTDTQYF
CDR3 DNA: TGTGCCAGCAGCCAAGATACCGGTTGGGCCAAGCGGGACCCATTCACAGATACGCAGTATTTT

J gene: TRBJ2-5
V gene: TRBV7-2
D gene: TRBD2
clone size: -
CDR3 protein: CASSSPDSGRAGQYF
CDR3 DNA: TGTGCCAGCAGCTCTCCAGATAGCGGGAGGGCCGGGCAGTACTTC

J gene: TRBJ1-2
V gene: TRBV6-5
D gene: TRBD1
clone size: -
CDR3 protein: CASSRDRGYGYTF
CDR3 DNA: TGTGCCAGCTCTCGGGACAGGGGTTATGGCTACACCTTC

J gene: TRBJ1-2
V gene: TRBV27
D gene: TRBD1
clone size: -
CDR3 protein: CASSIKGQPLYGYTF
CDR3 DNA: TGTGCCAGCAGTATAAAGGGACAGCCTCTCTATGGCTACACCTTC

J gene: TRBJ1-5
V gene: TRBV6-5
D gene: TRBD1
clone size: -
CDR3 protein: CASSRDSINQPQHF
CDR3 DNA: TGTGCCAGCAGTCGGGACAGCATCAATCAGCCCCAGCATTTT

J gene: TRBJ1-2
V gene: TRBV19
D gene: -
clone size: -
CDR3 protein: CASSQEGYGYTF
CDR3 DNA: TGTGCCAGTAGTCAGGAGGGCTATGGCTACACCTTC

J gene: TRBJ1-4
V gene: TRBV28
D gene: -
clone size: -
CDR3 protein: CASTLPGGEKLFF
CDR3 DNA: TGTGCCAGCACCCTCCCGGGTGGGGAAAAACTGTTTTTT

J gene: TRBJ1-4
V gene: TRBV6-1
D gene: TRBD1
clone size: -
CDR3 protein: CATWATGGNEKLFF
CDR3 DNA: TGTGCCACTTGGGCGACAGGGGGGAATGAAAAACTGTTTTTT

J gene: TRBJ1-2
V gene: TRBV27
D gene: TRBD1
clone size: -
CDR3 protein: CASSLIGAGGMDGYTF
CDR3 DNA: TGTGCCAGCAGTTTGATAGGTGCAGGGGGTATGGATGGCTACACCTTC

J gene: TRBJ2-6
V gene: TRBV7-9
D gene: TRBD1
clone size: -
CDR3 protein: CASSRTGSSGANVLTF
CDR3 DNA: TGTGCCAGCAGCCGGACAGGGAGCTCTGGGGCCAACGTCCTGACTTTC

J gene: TRBJ2-1
V gene: TRBV4-1
D gene: -
clone size: -
CDR3 protein: CASSLALSPNEQFF
CDR3 DNA: TGCGCCAGCAGCCTGGCCCTCTCCCCCAATGAGCAGTTCTTC

J gene: TRBJ1-4
V gene: TRBV10-3
D gene: -
clone size: once
CDR3 protein: CAISESQREKLFF
CDR3 DNA: TGTGCCATCAGTGAGTCCCAGCGGGAAAAACTGTTTTTT

J gene: TRBJ1-2
V gene: TRBV29-1
D gene: -
clone size: -
CDR3 protein: CSVAGTSYGYTF
CDR3 DNA: TGCAGCGTTGCAGGGACAAGCTATGGCTACACCTTC

J gene: TRBJ2-1
V gene: TRBV7-9
D gene: TRBD1
clone size: once
CDR3 protein: CASSSTGDREYYYNEQFF
CDR3 DNA: TGTGCCAGCAGCTCGACCGGGGACAGGGAATACTACTACAATGAGCAGTTCTTC

J gene: TRBJ2-7
V gene: TRBV7-9
D gene: -
clone size: -
CDR3 protein: CSSSLLGTEQYF
CDR3 DNA: TGTTCCAGCAGCTTATTGGGCACCGAGCAGTACTTC

J gene: TRBJ1-1
V gene: TRBV6-5
D gene: -
clone size: -
CDR3 protein: CASSYSETEAFF
CDR3 DNA: TGTGCCAGCAGTTACTCCGAGACTGAAGCTTTCTTT

J gene: TRBJ2-7
V gene: TRBV21-1
D gene: -
clone size: -
CDR3 protein: CASSKGDTYSYEQYF
CDR3 DNA: TGTGCCAGCAGCAAAGGCGACACGTACTCCTACGAGCAGTACTTC

J gene: TRBJ2-7
V gene: TRBV28
D gene: TRBD1
clone size: -
CDR3 protein: CASSFYGTGADEQYF
CDR3 DNA: TGTGCCAGCAGTTTTTATGGGACAGGGGCGGACGAGCAGTACTTC

J gene: TRBJ1-1
V gene: TRBV10-3
D gene: -
clone size: -
CDR3 protein: CAISYGNTEAFF
CDR3 DNA: TGTGCCATCAGTTACGGGAACACTGAAGCTTTCTTT

J gene: TRBJ1-5
V gene: TRBV13
D gene: -
clone size: -
CDR3 protein: CASSLQGNQPQHF
CDR3 DNA: TGTGCCAGCAGCCTACAGGGAAATCAGCCCCAGCATTTT

J gene: TRBJ1-4
V gene: TRBV6-1
D gene: TRBD1
clone size: -
CDR3 protein: CASSGRQGAGFEKLFF
CDR3 DNA: TGTGCCAGCAGTGGGCGACAGGGGGCCGGGTTTGAAAAACTGTTTTTT

J gene: TRBJ1-4
V gene: TRBV14
D gene: -
clone size: once
CDR3 protein: CASSQLRGSATNEKLFF
CDR3 DNA: TGTGCCAGCAGCCAGCTGAGGGGGTCTGCAACTAATGAAAAACTGTTTTTT

J gene: TRBJ1-2
V gene: TRBV29-1
D gene: -
clone size: -
CDR3 protein: CSATANYGYTF
CDR3 DNA: TGCAGCGCAACAGCTAACTATGGCTACACCTTC

J gene: TRBJ1-1
V gene: TRBV7-2
D gene: -
clone size: -
CDR3 protein: CASGYGRVAEAFF
CDR3 DNA: TGTGCCAGCGGCTATGGCAGGGTAGCTGAAGCTTTCTTT

J gene: TRBJ2-7
V gene: TRBV4-3
D gene: TRBD2
clone size: -
CDR3 protein: CASSPTSGGSSYYEQYF
CDR3 DNA: TGCGCCAGCAGCCCGACTAGCGGGGGGTCCTCTTACTACGAGCAGTACTTC

J gene: TRBJ2-1
V gene: TRBV5-1
D gene: TRBD2
clone size: -
CDR3 protein: CASSLNSGSTHEQFF
CDR3 DNA: TGCGCCAGCAGCTTGAATAGCGGGAGTACCCATGAGCAGTTCTTC

J gene: TRBJ2-1
V gene: TRBV27
D gene: TRBD2
clone size: -
CDR3 protein: CASSFHAGGRAFWSYNEQFF
CDR3 DNA: TGTGCCAGCAGTTTCCACGCGGGCGGGAGGGCCTTTTGGTCCTACAATGAGCAGTTCTTC

J gene: TRBJ1-4
V gene: TRBV4-2
D gene: -
clone size: -
CDR3 protein: CASSQGLVGEKLFF
CDR3 DNA: TGTGCCAGCAGCCAAGGCCTTGTGGGCGAAAAACTGTTTTTT

J gene: TRBJ2-2
V gene: TRBV28
D gene: TRBD1
clone size: -
CDR3 protein: CASSLEQGALTGELFF
CDR3 DNA: TGTGCCAGCAGTTTAGAGCAGGGGGCTCTCACCGGGGAGCTGTTTTTT

J gene: TRBJ2-1
V gene: TRBV28
D gene: TRBD2
clone size: -
CDR3 protein: CASSASRTSVGPYNEQFF
CDR3 DNA: TGTGCCAGCAGTGCCTCTAGGACTAGTGTAGGGCCTTACAATGAGCAGTTCTTC

J gene: TRBJ1-2
V gene: TRBV28
D gene: -
clone size: -
CDR3 protein: CASRAWVGPNYGYTF
CDR3 DNA: TGTGCCAGCAGGGCCTGGGTGGGGCCTAACTATGGCTACACCTTC

J gene: TRBJ2-1
V gene: TRBV9
D gene: -
clone size: -
CDR3 protein: CASSVVWGPYNEQFF
CDR3 DNA: TGTGCCAGCAGCGTAGTTTGGGGCCCCTACAATGAGCAGTTCTTC

J gene: TRBJ2-2
V gene: TRBV27
D gene: -
clone size: -
CDR3 protein: CASSLSRVGAGELFF
CDR3 DNA: TGTGCCAGCAGTTTATCGAGGGTGGGAGCCGGGGAGCTGTTTTTT

J gene: TRBJ1-2
V gene: TRBV29-1
D gene: TRBD1
clone size: few
CDR3 protein: CSVTDRDSGYGYTF
CDR3 DNA: TGCAGCGTCACAGACAGGGACTCTGGCTATGGCTACACCTTC

J gene: TRBJ1-2
V gene: TRBV7-8
D gene: TRBD1
clone size: -
CDR3 protein: CASSHGTAYGYTF
CDR3 DNA: TGCGCCAGCAGCCACGGGACAGCTTATGGCTACACCTTC

J gene: TRBJ2-1
V gene: TRBV29-1
D gene: -
clone size: -
CDR3 protein: CSVNPWNRGGEQFF
CDR3 DNA: TGCAGCGTGAATCCTTGGAACAGGGGAGGTGAGCAGTTCTTC

J gene: TRBJ2-1
V gene: TRBV7-3
D gene: TRBD2
clone size: -
CDR3 protein: CASSLKASGEQFF
CDR3 DNA: TGTGCCAGCAGCTTAAAGGCTAGCGGTGAGCAGTTCTTC

J gene: TRBJ1-2
V gene: TRBV5-4
D gene: -
clone size: -
CDR3 protein: CASSPGGWNYGYTF
CDR3 DNA: TGTGCCAGCAGCCCGGGAGGGTGGAATTATGGCTACACCTTC

J gene: TRBJ2-1
V gene: TRBV27
D gene: TRBD2
clone size: few
CDR3 protein: CASSLSMASGSRWNEQFF
CDR3 DNA: TGTGCCAGCAGTTTATCGATGGCTAGCGGGAGCCGGTGGAATGAGCAGTTCTTC

J gene: TRBJ2-1
V gene: TRBV5-1
D gene: TRBD2
clone size: -
CDR3 protein: CASSTGLAGSYNEQFF
CDR3 DNA: TGCGCCAGCAGCACGGGACTAGCGGGTTCCTACAATGAGCAGTTCTTC

J gene: TRBJ1-3
V gene: TRBV5-1
D gene: TRBD1
clone size: -
CDR3 protein: CASSPGTGGAGNTIYF
CDR3 DNA: TGCGCCAGCAGCCCCGGGACAGGGGGCGCTGGAAACACCATATATTTT

J gene: TRBJ2-5
V gene: TRBV19
D gene: TRBD2
clone size: -
CDR3 protein: CASSMRAGVETQYF
CDR3 DNA: TGTGCCAGTAGTATGAGAGCGGGGGTGGAGACCCAGTACTTC

J gene: TRBJ2-7
V gene: TRBV28
D gene: TRBD1
clone size: few
CDR3 protein: CASSLDRVNEQYF
CDR3 DNA: TGTGCCAGCAGCTTAGACAGGGTCAACGAGCAGTACTTC

J gene: TRBJ2-1
V gene: TRBV28
D gene: TRBD2
clone size: few
CDR3 protein: CASSFGAGVFYNEQFF
CDR3 DNA: TGTGCCAGCAGTTTTGGCGCGGGAGTGTTCTACAATGAGCAGTTCTTC

J gene: TRBJ2-3
V gene: TRBV15
D gene: TRBD1
clone size: -
CDR3 protein: CATRRPGQGSTDTQYF
CDR3 DNA: TGTGCCACCAGGCGCCCGGGACAGGGAAGCACAGATACGCAGTATTTT

J gene: TRBJ1-2
V gene: TRBV19
D gene: -
clone size: -
CDR3 protein: CASIEGGGYTF
CDR3 DNA: TGTGCCAGTATCGAGGGAGGTGGCTACACCTTC

J gene: TRBJ2-4
V gene: TRBV6-1
D gene: TRBD2
clone size: -
CDR3 protein: CASSETSGYGWGNIQYF
CDR3 DNA: TGTGCCAGCAGTGAGACTAGCGGGTACGGGTGGGGAAACATTCAGTACTTC

J gene: TRBJ2-1
V gene: TRBV5-6
D gene: -
clone size: -
CDR3 protein: CASSTGPGVHEQFF
CDR3 DNA: TGTGCCAGCAGCACGGGCCCGGGGGTGCATGAGCAGTTCTTC

J gene: TRBJ1-2
V gene: TRBV19
D gene: -
clone size: -
CDR3 protein: CASRESHRSTLYGYTF
CDR3 DNA: TGTGCCAGTCGCGAAAGCCACAGGTCCACCCTCTATGGCTACACCTTC

J gene: TRBJ2-7
V gene: TRBV4-1
D gene: TRBD2
clone size: -
CDR3 protein: CASSQAFSGSFSYEQYF
CDR3 DNA: TGCGCCAGCAGCCAAGCCTTTAGCGGGAGTTTCTCCTACGAGCAGTACTTC

J gene: TRBJ1-1
V gene: TRBV6-5
D gene: -
clone size: -
CDR3 protein: CASSETRRAFF
CDR3 DNA: TGTGCCAGCAGTGAAACACGGAGGGCTTTCTTT

J gene: TRBJ1-3
V gene: TRBV11-2
D gene: TRBD1
clone size: -
CDR3 protein: CASSPRTGGFLSGNTIYF
CDR3 DNA: TGTGCCAGCAGCCCGAGGACAGGGGGCTTTCTCTCTGGAAACACCATATATTTT

J gene: TRBJ2-3
V gene: TRBV7-9
D gene: -
clone size: -
CDR3 protein: CASSLNSGTGPDTQYF
CDR3 DNA: TGTGCCAGCAGCTTAAACTCAGGTACTGGCCCAGATACGCAGTATTTT